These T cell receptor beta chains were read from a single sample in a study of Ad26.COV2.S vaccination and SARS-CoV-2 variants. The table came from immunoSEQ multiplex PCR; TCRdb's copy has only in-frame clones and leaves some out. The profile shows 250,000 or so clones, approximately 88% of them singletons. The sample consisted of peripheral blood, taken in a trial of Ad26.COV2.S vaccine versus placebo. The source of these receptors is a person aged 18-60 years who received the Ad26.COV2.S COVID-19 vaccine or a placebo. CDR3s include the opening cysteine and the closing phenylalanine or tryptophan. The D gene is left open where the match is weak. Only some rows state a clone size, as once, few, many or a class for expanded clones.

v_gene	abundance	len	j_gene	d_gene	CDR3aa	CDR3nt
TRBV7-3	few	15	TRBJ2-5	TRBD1	CASSTGTGSRETQYF	TGTGCCAGCAGCACCGGGACAGGGTCCAGAGAGACCCAGTACTTC
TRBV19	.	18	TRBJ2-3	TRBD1	CASSMSPRTGKRTDTQYF	TGTGCCAGTAGTATGTCCCCTCGGACAGGAAAACGCACAGATACGCAGTATTTT
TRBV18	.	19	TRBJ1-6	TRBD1	CASSPKVADRSSYNSPLHF	TGTGCCAGCTCACCAAAAGTAGCGGACAGGAGCTCCTATAATTCACCCCTCCACTTT
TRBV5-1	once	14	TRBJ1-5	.	CASSLGYSNQPQHF	TGCGCCAGCAGCTTGGGGTATAGCAATCAGCCCCAGCATTTT
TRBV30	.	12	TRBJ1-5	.	CAWSEGNQPQHF	TGTGCCTGGAGTGAGGGAAATCAACCCCAGCATTTT
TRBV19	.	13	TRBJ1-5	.	CATWEGFNQPQHF	TGTGCCACCTGGGAGGGTTTCAATCAGCCCCAGCATTTT
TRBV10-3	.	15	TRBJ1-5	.	CAISDLDSLGGPQHF	TGTGCCATCAGTGACCTGGACAGCCTGGGGGGGCCCCAGCATTTT
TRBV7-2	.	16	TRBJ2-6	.	CASSSGMTLGANVLTF	TGTGCCAGCAGCTCCGGGATGACCCTCGGGGCCAACGTCCTGACTTTC
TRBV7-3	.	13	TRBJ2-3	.	CASSSEGPDTQYF	TGTGCCAGCAGCTCAGAAGGACCAGATACGCAGTATTTT
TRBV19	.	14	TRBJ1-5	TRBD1	CASGQGRGNQPQHF	TGTGCCAGCGGACAGGGACGAGGCAATCAGCCCCAGCATTTT
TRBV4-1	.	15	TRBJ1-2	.	CASSQFSTANYGYTF	TGCGCCAGCAGCCAATTCTCGACAGCTAACTATGGCTACACCTTC
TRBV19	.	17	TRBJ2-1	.	CASSIRQGGNVYNEQFF	TGTGCCAGTAGTATAAGGCAAGGCGGGAATGTCTACAATGAGCAGTTCTTC
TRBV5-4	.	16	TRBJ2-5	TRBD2	CASSLGLAGQGGTQYF	TGTGCCAGCAGCTTGGGACTAGCGGGCCAAGGGGGGACCCAGTACTTC
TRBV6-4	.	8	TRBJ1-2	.	CASSVSDF	TGTGCCAGCAGTGTTTCAGACTTC
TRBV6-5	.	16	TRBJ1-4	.	CASSYSPWGANEKLFF	TGTGCCAGCAGTTACTCTCCCTGGGGAGCTAATGAAAAACTGTTTTTT
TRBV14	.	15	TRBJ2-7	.	CASSQGTGSSYEQYF	TGTGCCAGCAGCCAAGGGACGGGCAGCTCCTACGAGCAGTACTTC
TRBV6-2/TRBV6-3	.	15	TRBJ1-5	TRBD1	CASSTWTGGNQPQHF	TGTGCCAGCAGCACATGGACAGGGGGTAATCAGCCCCAGCATTTT
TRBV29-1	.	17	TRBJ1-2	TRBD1	CSVEPEPGQGAPYGYTF	TGCAGCGTTGAACCCGAGCCGGGACAGGGGGCCCCCTATGGCTACACCTTC
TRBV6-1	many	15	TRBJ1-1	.	CASSEDSGGNTEAFF	TGTGCCAGCAGTGAAGATTCCGGGGGGAACACTGAAGCTTTCTTT
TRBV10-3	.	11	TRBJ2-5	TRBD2	CAISEGGAQYF	TGTGCCATCAGTGAGGGGGGGGCCCAGTACTTC
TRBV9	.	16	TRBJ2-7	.	CASSVTSGSGGSEQYF	TGTGCCAGCAGCGTCACCTCGGGATCCGGGGGCTCCGAGCAGTACTTC
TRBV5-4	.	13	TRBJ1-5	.	CASSLAGNQPQHF	TGTGCCAGCAGCTTGGCAGGCAATCAGCCCCAGCATTTT
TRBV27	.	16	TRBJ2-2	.	CASTYFRGPNTGELFF	TGTGCCAGCACCTACTTCAGGGGTCCAAACACCGGGGAGCTGTTTTTT
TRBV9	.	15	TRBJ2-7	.	CASSVEGTPGDEQYF	TGTGCCAGCAGCGTAGAGGGGACTCCGGGCGACGAGCAGTACTTC
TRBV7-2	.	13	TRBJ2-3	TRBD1	CASSLQGADTQYF	TGTGCCAGCAGCTTACAGGGGGCAGATACGCAGTATTTT
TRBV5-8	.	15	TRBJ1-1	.	CASSLGDKAATEAFF	TGTGCCAGCAGCTTGGGTGACAAGGCTGCCACTGAAGCTTTCTTT
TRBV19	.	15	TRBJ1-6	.	CASTREPTGNSPLHF	TGTGCCAGTACCCGAGAACCCACAGGGAATTCACCCCTCCACTTT
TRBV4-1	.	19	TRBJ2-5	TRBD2	CASSQDPPGLIGSRQTQYF	TGCGCCAGCAGCCAAGATCCCCCGGGACTAATTGGGTCCAGGCAGACCCAGTACTTC
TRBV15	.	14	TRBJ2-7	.	CATSRDSSSYEQYF	TGTGCCACCAGCAGAGATTCTAGTTCCTACGAGCAGTACTTC
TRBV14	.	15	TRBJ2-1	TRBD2	CASSHSSGGAGEQFF	TGTGCCAGCAGCCACTCTAGCGGGGGGGCCGGTGAGCAGTTCTTC
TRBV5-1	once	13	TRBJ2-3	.	CASSLKGEDTQYF	TGCGCCAGCAGCTTGAAGGGGGAAGATACGCAGTATTTT
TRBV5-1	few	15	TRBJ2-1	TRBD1	CASKLSGTEVNEQFF	TGCGCCAGCAAACTTTCCGGGACAGAGGTCAATGAGCAGTTCTTC
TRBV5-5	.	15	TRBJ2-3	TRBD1	CASSSTGALTDTQYF	TGTGCCAGCAGCAGCACAGGGGCCCTCACAGATACGCAGTATTTT
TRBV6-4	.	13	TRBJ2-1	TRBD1	CASSASTGDEQFF	TGTGCCAGCAGTGCCTCGACAGGGGATGAGCAGTTCTTC
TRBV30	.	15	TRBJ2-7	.	CAWSEMRGQDYEQYF	TGTGCCTGGAGTGAAATGAGAGGGCAGGACTACGAGCAGTACTTC
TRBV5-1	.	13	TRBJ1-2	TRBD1	CASSLGQGLEVTF	TGCGCCAGCAGCTTGGGACAGGGCCTCGAGGTCACCTTC
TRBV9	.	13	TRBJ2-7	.	CASSLRDVNEQYF	TGTGCCAGCAGCCTTCGGGACGTGAATGAGCAGTACTTC
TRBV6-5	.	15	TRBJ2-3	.	CASSPAQISTDTQYF	TGTGCCAGCAGCCCAGCGCAAATCAGCACAGATACGCAGTATTTT